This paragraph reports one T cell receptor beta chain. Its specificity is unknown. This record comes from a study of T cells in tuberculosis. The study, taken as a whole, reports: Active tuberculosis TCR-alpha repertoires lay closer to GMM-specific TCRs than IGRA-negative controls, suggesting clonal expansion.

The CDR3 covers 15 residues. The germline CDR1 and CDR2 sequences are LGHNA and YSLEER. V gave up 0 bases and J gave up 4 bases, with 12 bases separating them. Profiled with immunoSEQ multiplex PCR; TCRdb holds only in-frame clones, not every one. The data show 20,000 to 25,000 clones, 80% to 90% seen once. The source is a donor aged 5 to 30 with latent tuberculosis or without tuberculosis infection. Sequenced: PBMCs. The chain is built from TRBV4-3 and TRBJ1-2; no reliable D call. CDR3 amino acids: CASSQDDGATYGYTF. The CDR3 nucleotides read TGCGCCAGCAGCCAAGATGACGGAGCCACCTATGGCTACACCTTC.